Presented here are 14 T cell receptor beta chains from one specimen sequenced in a study of T cells in Graves' hyperthyroidism and ophthalmopathy. It was RNA transcripts that yielded the amplified TCR beta CDR3 regions. The HTBI primer set drove a first-round RT-PCR of the TCR CDR3. TCRdb re-derived calls from the multiplex PCR reads in MiXCR, one entry per CDR3 protein. The repertoire holds fewer than 900,000 distinct CDR3 sequences, with over 15% as singletons. Sequencing was carried out using blood. Receptor source: a man aged 18 to 30 with Graves' hyperthyroidism.

This clonotype showed up just a few times. This chain connects TRBV7-9 to TRBJ1-1, with 7 bases that match TRBD1. Trimming removed 3 bases from V and 10 bases from J; junction bases left unmatched: 8. The germline V gene has CDR1 SEHNR and CDR2 FQNEAQ (reference sequence). The CDR3 has 13 residues. The CDR3 DNA is TGTGCCAGCAGCTTCGGTCAGGGGGGAATAGCTTTCTTT. The encoded protein is CASSFGQGGIAFF.

This clonotype appeared many times. The J gene is TRBJ2-7, the V gene TRBV28; 8 bases are a match to TRBD1. After removal of 6 bases from V and 0 bases from J, the junction contained 4 bases not matched to a gene. Germline CDR1 MDHEN, CDR2 SYDVKM. The CDR3 totals 14 residues. The CDR3, as DNA: TGTGCCAGCAGGGACAGGGTAAGCTCCTACGAGCAGTACTTC. This gives the protein CASRDRVSSYEQYF. Together with reference TRBV28 and TRBJ2-7, the CDR3 gives the full variable domain: DVKVTQSSRYLVKRTGEKVFLECVQDMDHENMFWYRQDPGLGLRLIYFSYDVKMKEKGDIPEGYSVSREKKERFSLILESASTNQTSMYLCASRDRVSSYEQYFGPGTRLTVT.

This clonotype turned up a few times. This chain uses TRBV29-1 with TRBJ2-3; no firm D call. The CDR3 has 10 residues. The germline gives CDR1 SQVTM, CDR2 ANQGSEA. Trimming cost V 2 bases and J 6 bases, with 3 bases left between them. The CDR3 region is CSVEFDTQYF. The CDR3 DNA reads as TGCAGCGTTGAATTTGATACGCAGTATTTT.

There are many counts of this clonotype. The rearrangement uses TRBV30 and TRBJ2-6; maybe TRBD1 (5 bases). Between the trimmed V and J ends, which lost 2 bases and 1 base, there was a span of 12 bases. Germline CDR1 is GTSNPN and CDR2 is SVGIG (reference sequence). The CDR3 sequence is 16 residues long. The CDR3 sequence is CAWSQGSSSGANVLTF. CDR3 DNA sequence: TGTGCCTGGAGTCAGGGATCCTCGTCTGGGGCCAACGTCCTGACTTTC.

This clonotype was counted only a few times. The rearrangement links TRBV5-5 to TRBJ1-5, with 8 bases matching TRBD1. This CDR3 has 19 amino acids. J lost 6 bases, V lost 4 bases, and 21 bases had no gene match. Per germline, CDR1 SGHKS and CDR2 YYEKEE (reference sequence). CDR3 protein: CASSPFGGQGSSRGQPQHF. As DNA, the CDR3 is TGTGCCAGCAGCCCCTTCGGAGGACAGGGTTCTTCTCGGGGTCAGCCCCAGCATTTT.

The chain uses TRBV6-4 and TRBJ2-1; 7 nucleotides line up with TRBD1. The CDR3 runs to 13 residues. CDR1 and CDR2 (germline): MRHNA, SNTAGT. V trimming: 5 bases; J trimming: 7 bases; junction bases outside the gene matches: 5. The CDR3 here is CASSSDRVNEQFF. In nucleotides, the CDR3 is TGTGCCAGCAGTAGCGACAGGGTGAATGAGCAGTTCTTC.

This sequence joins TRBV19 and TRBJ2-7; D is ambiguous. V was pared by 3 bases and J by 2 bases, with 14 bases between. Germline lookup yields CDR1 LNHDA and CDR2 SQIVND (reference sequence). CDR3 length: 15 amino acids. In nucleotides, the CDR3 is TGTGCCAGTAGTATCATAAGCTCCGGCACCTACGAGCAGTACTTC. Residues: CASSIISSGTYEQYF.

In DNA form, the CDR3 reads TGCGCCAGCAGTCTGGGTTCGGGACAGGGTTTTGGTGAAGCTTTCTTT. Protein product: CASSLGSGQGFGEAFF. This chain joins TRBV5-1 and TRBJ1-1, with 9 positions matching TRBD1. Germline CDR1 and CDR2: SGHRS and YFSETQ. The CDR3 runs to 16 residues. The ends lost 5 bases at V and 7 bases at J; junction bases unmatched: 15.

This rearrangement joins TRBV25-1 to TRBJ1-3; D unclear. This CDR3 region has 16 residues. V lost 1 base and J 0 bases, leaving 10 bases between the germline ends. CDR1 MGHDK and CDR2 SYGVNS come from the germline V gene. The CDR3 DNA sequence: TGTGCCAGCAGTGAATGGGTCGTCGGCTCTGGAAACACCATATATTTT. Protein sequence: CASSEWVVGSGNTIYF.

This clonotype was seen at least ten times. In DNA form, the CDR3 reads TGTGCCAGCAGCACGCGGGACAGGGTGACAGATACGCAGTATTTT. Residues: CASSTRDRVTDTQYF. The chain recombines TRBV7-6 with TRBJ2-3; 9 nucleotides align to TRBD1. The CDR3 is 15 residues long. The germline CDR1 and CDR2 sequences are SGHVS and FNYEAQ. After removal of 5 bases from V and 3 bases from J, the junction contained 6 bases not matched to a gene.

This clonotype was found a few times. J is TRBJ2-5 and V is TRBV6-1, with D possibly being TRBD1 (5 bases). Trimming cost V 6 bases and J 4 bases, with 12 bases left between them. CDR1 and CDR2 from the germline V gene are MNHNS and SASEGT. CDR3 length: 13 residues. The CDR3 DNA reads as TGTGCCAGCAGCAGGATTGGGGCAGAGACCCAGTACTTC. Translating gives CASSRIGAETQYF.

This clonotype was picked up many times. This chain joins TRBV19 and TRBJ2-5; unclear D gene. There are 16 residues in the CDR3. The V end was cut by 5 bases, the J end by 1 base, with 17 bases between. The germline V gene encodes CDR1 LNHDA and CDR2 SQIVND (reference sequence). CDR3 bases: TGTGCCAGTAGTGCCTTAGGAACGCCAGGCCAAGAGACCCAGTACTTC. This encodes CASSALGTPGQETQYF.

The rearrangement joins TRBV15 to TRBJ2-5, with D unresolved. The CDR3 is made up of 11 amino acids. CDR1 LNHNV and CDR2 YYDKDF come from the germline V gene (reference sequence). Trimming left V 6 bases short and J 5 bases short, with 7 bases between. CDR3 residues: CATRVGETQYF. CDR3 sequence (DNA): TGTGCCACCAGGGTCGGGGAGACCCAGTACTTC. Supplemented by reference TRBV15 and TRBJ2-5, the full variable domain reads DAMVIQNPRYQVTQFGKPVTLSCSQTLNHNVMYWYQQKSSQAPKLLFHYYDKDFNNEADTPDNFQSRRPNTSFCFLDIRSPGLGDTAMYLCATRVGETQYFGPGTRLLVL.

This sequence joins TRBV5-1 and TRBJ2-2; perhaps TRBD2 as D (5 bases). The V and J ends lost 2 bases and 1 base respectively, with 9 bases between them. The CDR3 is 15 residues long. CDR1 and CDR2 from the germline V gene are SGHRS and YFSETQ. CDR3 nucleotides: TGCGCCAGCAGCTTAGCGGAGAAGAACACCGGGGAGCTGTTTTTT. Translated: CASSLAEKNTGELFF. The full variable domain, with the rest looked up from reference TRBV5-1 and TRBJ2-2, is KAGVTQTPRYLIKTRGQQVTLSCSPISGHRSVSWYQQTPGQGLQFLFEYFSETQRNKGNFPGRFSGRQFSNSRSEMNVSTLELGDSALYLCASSLAEKNTGELFFGEGSRLTVL.